This is a list of T cell receptor beta chains from one sample in a study of regulatory T cells in long-lasting Graves disease. TCRdb used MiXCR to reprocess the multiplex PCR reads, holding one entry per CDR3 protein. The table lists roughly 450,000 distinct CDR3 sequences, less than 25% of them singletons. The starting material was peripheral blood mononuclear cells (PBMCs), obtained when the disease was refractory, from a patient treated with antithyroid drugs. The source of these receptors is a female donor with Graves disease. The CDR3 runs from the conserved cysteine through the conserved F or W. A D gene is named only where the DNA matches it firmly. Where a row states a size, it is once, few, many or the class of an expanded clone; other rows omit it.

D gene | J gene | V gene | clone size | CDR3 DNA | CDR3 protein
- | TRBJ1-1 | TRBV12-3/TRBV12-4 | - | TGTGCCAGCAGTACCTGGGGACTGAACACTGAAGCTTTCTTT | CASSTWGLNTEAFF
- | TRBJ2-2 | TRBV2 | many | TGTGCCAGCACCCGACAGGTCACCGGGGAGCTGTTTTTT | CASTRQVTGELFF
- | TRBJ2-3 | TRBV3-1 | - | TGTGCCAGCAGCTCTAATGTGGCAGATACGCAGTATTTT | CASSSNVADTQYF
- | TRBJ1-1 | TRBV2 | many | TGTGCCAGCAGTGATGAGACATTCCTCTGGGCTTTCTTT | CASSDETFLWAFF
- | TRBJ1-2 | TRBV3-1 | - | TGTGCCAGCAGCCTCGGAGAGGGTACGGATGGCTACACCTTC | CASSLGEGTDGYTF
- | TRBJ1-1 | TRBV6-1 | many | TGTGCCAGCAGCCGGGTCCTCGGGACTGAAGCTTTCTTT | CASSRVLGTEAFF
- | TRBJ2-1 | TRBV7-3 | few | TGTGCCAGCAGCTTGCCCAGGGCCTCAAGAAATGAGCAGTTCTTC | CASSLPRASRNEQFF
TRBD2 | TRBJ2-1 | TRBV28 | - | TGTGCCAGCAGTTTAACCGGGACTAGCGGGAGTTCGGTATACAATGAGCAGTTCTTC | CASSLTGTSGSSVYNEQFF
- | TRBJ1-4 | TRBV20-1 | many | TGCAGTGCTCCGGGGGGAGGAGGGGAAAAACTGTTTTTT | CSAPGGGGEKLFF
- | TRBJ2-7 | TRBV29-1 | many | TGCAGCGTGGCACCGGTGGGGACCCATCAGGACGAGCAGTACTTC | CSVAPVGTHQDEQYF
- | TRBJ1-5 | TRBV5-1 | - | TGCGCCAGCAGCTTGTACGGGTTTAGCAATCAGCCCCAGCATTTT | CASSLYGFSNQPQHF
TRBD1 | TRBJ1-1 | TRBV5-1 | few | TGCGCCAGCAGCTTGGGGGTTCAAGGAGACAGGGGGCAGCAAGCTTTCTTT | CASSLGVQGDRGQQAFF
TRBD2 | TRBJ2-7 | TRBV20-1 | many | TGCAGTGCCCTATTAGCGGGGAATGACTACGAGCAGTACTTC | CSALLAGNDYEQYF
TRBD2 | TRBJ2-1 | TRBV19 | - | TGTGCCAGCTCGTCCGGGACTAGGCTCTCCAATGAGCAGTTCTTC | CASSSGTRLSNEQFF
- | TRBJ1-2 | TRBV13 | - | TGTGCCAGCAGCTTAGGCATGGAAACGGCTAACTATGGCTACACCTTC | CASSLGMETANYGYTF
- | TRBJ1-1 | TRBV5-1 | - | TGCGCCAGCAGCATCCGGGACTTCGGAAACACTGAAGCTTTCTTT | CASSIRDFGNTEAFF
- | TRBJ2-5 | TRBV10-3 | many | TGTGCCATCAGTGAGTCGATGGGGGAAGAGACCCAGTACTTC | CAISESMGEETQYF
- | TRBJ1-2 | TRBV28 | many | TGTGCCAGCAGTCAGGGACTCCCGTTTACCTTC | CASSQGLPFTF
- | TRBJ2-5 | TRBV7-2 | many | TGTGCCAGCAGCTTAGCGGCAGGCCTACAAGAGACCCAGTACTTC | CASSLAAGLQETQYF
- | TRBJ1-1 | TRBV19 | many | TGTGCCAGTAGTATGGGGGGAGGAACTGAAGCTTTCTTT | CASSMGGGTEAFF
- | TRBJ2-3 | TRBV6-1 | - | TGTGCCAGCAAGGAGGCCGCTGATACGCAGTATTTT | CASKEAADTQYF
TRBD1 | TRBJ1-1 | TRBV12-3/TRBV12-4 | many | TGTGCCAGCAGCTACGGACAGGGGGCCGCTGAAGCTTTCTTT | CASSYGQGAAEAFF
- | TRBJ1-1 | TRBV4-2 | - | TGTGCCAGCAATGAGGACAGGAACACTGAAGCTTTCTTT | CASNEDRNTEAFF
- | TRBJ1-5 | TRBV12-3/TRBV12-4 | few | TGTGCCAGCGGGGACCCCAATCAGTCCCAGCATTTT | CASGDPNQSQHF
- | TRBJ2-4 | TRBV6-2/TRBV6-3 | few | TGTGCCAGCAGTTACCACACGCCAGACCAACTAGCCAAAAACATTCAGTACTTC | CASSYHTPDQLAKNIQYF
- | TRBJ1-2 | TRBV10-3 | few | TGTGCCATCAGTGCGAGGGGGGATTCTATTAGCTACACCTTC | CAISARGDSISYTF
TRBD1 | TRBJ1-4 | TRBV28 | many | TGTGCCAGCAGCTGGACAGGGACAAATGAAAAACTGTTTTTT | CASSWTGTNEKLFF
- | TRBJ2-7 | TRBV7-3 | many | TGTGCCAGCAGCTTTGGGATTAGCAGCGAGCAGTACTTC | CASSFGISSEQYF
- | TRBJ2-7 | TRBV28 | many | TGTGCCAGCAGACGGACAGTCTCCTACGAGCAGTACTTC | CASRRTVSYEQYF